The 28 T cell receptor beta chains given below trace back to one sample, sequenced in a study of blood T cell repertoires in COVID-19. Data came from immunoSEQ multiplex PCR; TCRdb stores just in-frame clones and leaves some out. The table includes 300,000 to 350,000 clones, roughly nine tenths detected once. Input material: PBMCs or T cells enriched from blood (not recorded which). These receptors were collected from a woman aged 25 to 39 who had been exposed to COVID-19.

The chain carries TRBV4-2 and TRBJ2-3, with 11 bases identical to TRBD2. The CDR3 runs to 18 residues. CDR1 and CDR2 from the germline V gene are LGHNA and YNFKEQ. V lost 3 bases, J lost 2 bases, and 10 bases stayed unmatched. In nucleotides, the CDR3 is TGTGCCAGCAGCCAGTCCAGGATAGCGGGGGGGTACACAGATACGCAGTATTTT. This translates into CASSQSRIAGGYTDTQYF.

In DNA, the CDR3 is TGTGCCAGCAGATCCTATTCCGATACGCAGTATTTT. It encodes CASRSYSDTQYF. J is TRBJ2-3 and V is TRBV5-6; D is ambiguous. This CDR3 spans 12 amino acids. Trimming stripped 5 bases from V and 6 bases from J, with 10 bases between. CDR1 and CDR2 (germline): SGHDT, YYEEEE.

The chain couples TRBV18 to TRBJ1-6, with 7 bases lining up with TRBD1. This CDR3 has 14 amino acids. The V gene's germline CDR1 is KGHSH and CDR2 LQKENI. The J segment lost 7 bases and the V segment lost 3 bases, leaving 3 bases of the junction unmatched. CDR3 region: CASSPTGNNSPLHF. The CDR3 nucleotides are TGTGCCAGCTCACCGACAGGGAACAATTCACCCCTCCACTTT.

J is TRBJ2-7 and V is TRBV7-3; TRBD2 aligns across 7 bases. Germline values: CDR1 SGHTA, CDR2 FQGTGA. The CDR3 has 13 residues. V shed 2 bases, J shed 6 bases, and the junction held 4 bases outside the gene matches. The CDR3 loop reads CASSLESGGEQYF. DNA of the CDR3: TGTGCCAGCAGCTTAGAGTCGGGGGGCGAGCAGTACTTC.

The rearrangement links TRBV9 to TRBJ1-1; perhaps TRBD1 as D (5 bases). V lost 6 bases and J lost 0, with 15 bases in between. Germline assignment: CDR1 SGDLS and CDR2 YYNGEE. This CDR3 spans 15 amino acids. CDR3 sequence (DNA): TGTGCCAGCACCCTAGACAGTTCCATGAACACTGAAGCTTTCTTT. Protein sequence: CASTLDSSMNTEAFF.

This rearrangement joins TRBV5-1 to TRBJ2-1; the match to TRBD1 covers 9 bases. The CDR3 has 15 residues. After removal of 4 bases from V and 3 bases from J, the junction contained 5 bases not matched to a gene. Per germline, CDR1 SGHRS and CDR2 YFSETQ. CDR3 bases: TGCGCCAGCAGCAGCCAGGACAGGGGCTACAATGAGCAGTTCTTC. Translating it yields CASSSQDRGYNEQFF.

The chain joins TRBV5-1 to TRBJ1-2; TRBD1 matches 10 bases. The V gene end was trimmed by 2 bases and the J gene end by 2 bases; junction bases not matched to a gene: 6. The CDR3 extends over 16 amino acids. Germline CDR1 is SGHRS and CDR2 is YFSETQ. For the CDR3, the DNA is TGCGCCAGCAGCTTTACCCCGGGACAGGGGAACTATGGCTACACCTTC. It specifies CASSFTPGQGNYGYTF.

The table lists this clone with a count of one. This chain's CDR3 is CASNRGETQYF. CDR3 sequence (DNA): TGTGCCAGCAATAGGGGGGAGACCCAGTACTTC. The V call is TRBV2, the J call TRBJ2-5; D may be TRBD1 (6 bases). The CDR3 loop spans 11 amino acids. The germline V gene encodes CDR1 SNHLY and CDR2 FYNNEI. The V end lost 7 bases, the J end lost 5 bases, and 8 bases lay between the germline ends.

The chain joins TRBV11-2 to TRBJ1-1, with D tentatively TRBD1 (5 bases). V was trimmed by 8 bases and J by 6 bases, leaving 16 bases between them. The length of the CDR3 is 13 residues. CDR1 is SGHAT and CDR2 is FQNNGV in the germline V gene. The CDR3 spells CASGDLGGAEAFF. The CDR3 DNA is TGTGCCAGCGGCGACCTGGGGGGGGCTGAAGCTTTCTTT.

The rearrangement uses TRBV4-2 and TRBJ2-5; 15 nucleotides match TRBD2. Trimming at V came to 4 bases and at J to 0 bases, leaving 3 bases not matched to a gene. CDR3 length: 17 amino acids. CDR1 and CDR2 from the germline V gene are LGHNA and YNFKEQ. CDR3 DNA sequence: TGTGCCAGCAGCCGGACTAGCGGGGGGGCCGACCAAGAGACCCAGTACTTC. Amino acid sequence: CASSRTSGGADQETQYF.

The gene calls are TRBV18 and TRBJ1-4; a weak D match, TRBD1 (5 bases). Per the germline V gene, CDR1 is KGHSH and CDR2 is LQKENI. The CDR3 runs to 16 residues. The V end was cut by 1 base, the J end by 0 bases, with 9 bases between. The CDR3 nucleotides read TGTGCCAGCTCACCACGCAGGGACTCAACTAATGAAAAACTGTTTTTT. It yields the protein CASSPRRDSTNEKLFF.

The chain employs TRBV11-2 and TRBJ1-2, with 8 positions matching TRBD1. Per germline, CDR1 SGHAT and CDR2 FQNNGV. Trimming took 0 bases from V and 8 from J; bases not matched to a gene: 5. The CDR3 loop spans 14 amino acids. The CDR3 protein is CASSLDQGAGGYTF. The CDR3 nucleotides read TGTGCCAGCAGCTTAGACCAGGGGGCAGGGGGCTACACCTTC.

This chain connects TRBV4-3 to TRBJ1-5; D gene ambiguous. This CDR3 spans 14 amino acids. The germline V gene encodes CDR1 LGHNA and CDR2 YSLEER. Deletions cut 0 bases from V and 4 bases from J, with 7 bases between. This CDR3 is CASSQDWRNQPQHF. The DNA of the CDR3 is TGCGCCAGCAGCCAAGATTGGCGGAATCAGCCCCAGCATTTT.

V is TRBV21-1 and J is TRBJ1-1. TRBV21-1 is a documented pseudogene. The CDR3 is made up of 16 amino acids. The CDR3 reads CASSKEGGLRNTEAFF. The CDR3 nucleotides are TGTGCCAGCAGCAAAGAGGGAGGGTTGAGGAACACTGAAGCTTTCTTT.

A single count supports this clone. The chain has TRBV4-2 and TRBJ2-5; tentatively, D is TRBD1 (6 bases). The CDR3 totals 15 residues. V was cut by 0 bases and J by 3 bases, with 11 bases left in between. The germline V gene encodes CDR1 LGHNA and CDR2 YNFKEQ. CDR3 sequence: CASSQEYRVEETQYF. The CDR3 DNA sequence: TGTGCCAGCAGCCAAGAGTACAGGGTTGAAGAGACCCAGTACTTC.

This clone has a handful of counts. CDR3 protein: CAWDLAGKRFSTDTQYF. The CDR3 DNA follows: TGTGCCTGGGATCTAGCGGGGAAACGTTTTAGCACAGATACGCAGTATTTT. The rearrangement links TRBV30 to TRBJ2-3, with 9 bases lining up with TRBD2. Trimming removed 5 bases from V and 0 bases from J; junction bases left unmatched: 12. The CDR3 sequence is 17 residues long. Looked up from germline, CDR1 is GTSNPN and CDR2 is SVGIG (reference sequence).

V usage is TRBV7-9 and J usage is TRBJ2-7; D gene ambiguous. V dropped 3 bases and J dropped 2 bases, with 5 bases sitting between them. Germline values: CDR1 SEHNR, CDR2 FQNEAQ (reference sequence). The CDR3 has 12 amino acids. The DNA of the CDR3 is TGTGCCAGCAGCTTTAGTACCTACGAGCAGTACTTC. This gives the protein CASSFSTYEQYF.

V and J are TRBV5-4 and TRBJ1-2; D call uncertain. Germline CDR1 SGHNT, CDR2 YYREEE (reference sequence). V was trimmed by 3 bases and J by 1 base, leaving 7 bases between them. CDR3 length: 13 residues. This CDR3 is CASSSEGNYGYTF. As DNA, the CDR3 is TGTGCCAGCAGCTCAGAGGGTAACTATGGCTACACCTTC.

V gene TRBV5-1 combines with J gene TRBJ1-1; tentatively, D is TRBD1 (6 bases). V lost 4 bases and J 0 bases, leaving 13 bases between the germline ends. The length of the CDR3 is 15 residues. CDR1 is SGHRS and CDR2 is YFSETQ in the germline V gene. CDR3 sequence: CASSIQQGLNTEAFF. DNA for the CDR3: TGCGCCAGCAGCATACAACAGGGCCTGAACACTGAAGCTTTCTTT.

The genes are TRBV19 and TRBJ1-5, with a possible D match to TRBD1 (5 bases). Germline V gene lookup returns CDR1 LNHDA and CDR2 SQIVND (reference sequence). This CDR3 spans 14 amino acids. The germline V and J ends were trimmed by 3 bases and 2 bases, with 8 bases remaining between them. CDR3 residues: CASSITQGNQPQHF. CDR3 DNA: TGTGCCAGTAGTATTACACAGGGCAATCAGCCCCAGCATTTT. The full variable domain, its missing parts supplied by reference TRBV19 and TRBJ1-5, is DGGITQSPKYLFRKEGQNVTLSCEQNLNHDAMYWYRQDPGQGLRLIYYSQIVNDFQKGDIAEGYSVSREKKESFPLTVTSAQKNPTAFYLCASSITQGNQPQHFGDGTRLSIL.

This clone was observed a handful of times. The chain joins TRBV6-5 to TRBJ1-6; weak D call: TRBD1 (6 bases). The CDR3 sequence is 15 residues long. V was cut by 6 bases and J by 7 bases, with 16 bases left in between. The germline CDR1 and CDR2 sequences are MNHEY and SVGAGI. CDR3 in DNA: TGTGCCAGCAGCCCCCGACTAAGGGGGAATTCACCCCTCCACTTT. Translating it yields CASSPRLRGNSPLHF.

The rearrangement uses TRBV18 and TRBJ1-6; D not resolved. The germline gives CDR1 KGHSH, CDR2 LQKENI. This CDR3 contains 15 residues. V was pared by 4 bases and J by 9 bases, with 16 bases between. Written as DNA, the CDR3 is TGTGCCAGCTCACTGGGCCCGGGGAGGGTTTCACCCCTCCACTTT. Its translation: CASSLGPGRVSPLHF. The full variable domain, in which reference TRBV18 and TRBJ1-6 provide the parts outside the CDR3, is NAGVMQNPRHLVRRRGQEARLRCSPMKGHSHVYWYRQLPEEGLKFMVYLQKENIIDESGMPKERFSAEFPKEGPSILRIQQVVRGDSAAYFCASSLGPGRVSPLHFGNGTRLTVT.

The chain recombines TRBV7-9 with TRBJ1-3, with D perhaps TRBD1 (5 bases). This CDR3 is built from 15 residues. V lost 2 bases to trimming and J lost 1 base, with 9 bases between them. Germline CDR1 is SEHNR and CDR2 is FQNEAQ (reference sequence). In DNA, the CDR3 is TGTGCCAGCAGCTTATCGGGGGGGTCTGGAAACACCATATATTTT. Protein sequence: CASSLSGGSGNTIYF.

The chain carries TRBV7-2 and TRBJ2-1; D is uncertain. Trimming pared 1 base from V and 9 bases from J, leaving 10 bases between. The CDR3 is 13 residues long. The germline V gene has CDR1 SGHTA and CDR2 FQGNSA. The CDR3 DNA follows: TGTGCCAGCAGCTTAGGGGCCGGTGTTGAGCAGTTCTTC. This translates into CASSLGAGVEQFF. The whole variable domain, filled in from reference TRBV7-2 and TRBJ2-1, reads GAGVSQSPSNKVTEKGKDVELRCDPISGHTALYWYRQSLGQGLEFLIYFQGNSAPDKSGLPSDRFSAERTGGSVSTLTIQRTQQEDSAVYLCASSLGAGVEQFFGPGTRLTVL.

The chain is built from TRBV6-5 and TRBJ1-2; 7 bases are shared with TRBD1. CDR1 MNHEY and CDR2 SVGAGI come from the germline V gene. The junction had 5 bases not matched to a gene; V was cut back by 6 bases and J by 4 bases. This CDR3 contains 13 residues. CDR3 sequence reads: CASRKGQSYGYTF. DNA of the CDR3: TGTGCCAGCAGGAAGGGACAGTCCTATGGCTACACCTTC.

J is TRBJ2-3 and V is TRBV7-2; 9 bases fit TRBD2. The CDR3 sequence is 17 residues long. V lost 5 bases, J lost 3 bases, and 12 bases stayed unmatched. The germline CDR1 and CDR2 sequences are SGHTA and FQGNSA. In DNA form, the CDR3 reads TGTGCCAGCAGCCCCAGGCCCTCTAGCGGGGCAACAGATACGCAGTATTTT. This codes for CASSPRPSSGATDTQYF.

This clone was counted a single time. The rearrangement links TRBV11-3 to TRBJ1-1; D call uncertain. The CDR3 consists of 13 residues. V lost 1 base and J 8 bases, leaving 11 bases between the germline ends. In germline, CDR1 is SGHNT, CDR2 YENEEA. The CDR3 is CASSLAHNQEAFF. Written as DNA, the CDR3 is TGTGCCAGCAGCTTAGCTCACAATCAGGAAGCTTTCTTT.

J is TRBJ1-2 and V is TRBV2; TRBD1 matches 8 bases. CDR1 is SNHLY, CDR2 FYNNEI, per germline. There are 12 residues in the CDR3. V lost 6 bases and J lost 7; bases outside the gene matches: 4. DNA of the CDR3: TGTGCCAGCAGCCTCGACAGGGGTGGCTACACCTTC. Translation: CASSLDRGGYTF.